Shown below are 19 T cell receptor beta chains from a single sample sequenced in a study of T cell responses to AZD1222 COVID-19 vaccine. The data were produced by immunoSEQ multiplex PCR, yet TCRdb's version contains in-frame clones alone and is incomplete. The top ten hold 4.8% of the sample, which has roughly 110,000 clones, nearly 90% seen once. The source material was peripheral blood, sampled 28 days after the second AZD1222 dose. Receptor source: an adult who received the AZD1222 COVID-19 vaccine.

CDR3 sequence: CASSFLAYPQNTEAFF. In DNA form, the CDR3 reads TGTGCCAGCAGCTTCCTAGCCTATCCGCAGAACACTGAAGCTTTCTTT. The rearrangement uses TRBV5-4 and TRBJ1-1; D unresolved. V lost 2 bases, J lost 1 base, and 15 bases lay in between. The CDR3 covers 16 residues. CDR1 and CDR2 from the germline V gene are SGHNT and YYREEE (reference sequence).

The chain couples TRBV7-9 to TRBJ2-5; either TRBD1 or TRBD2 may fit D (6 bases each). Per germline, CDR1 SEHNR and CDR2 FQNEAQ (reference sequence). Trimming shortened V by 4 bases and J by 5 bases, and 17 bases separated the two germline ends. The CDR3 runs to 15 residues. CDR3 bases: TGTGCCAGCAGCTACGGCCGGGGGCAGGGTGAGACCCAGTACTTC. Residues: CASSYGRGQGETQYF.

This chain links TRBV2 with TRBJ2-2; possible D gene TRBD1, 5 bases. The length of the CDR3 is 15 residues. Between the trimmed V and J ends, which lost 4 bases and 0 bases, there was a span of 9 bases. Per the germline V gene, CDR1 is SNHLY and CDR2 is FYNNEI. CDR3 region: CASSVSRANTGELFF. The DNA for the CDR3 is TGTGCCAGCAGTGTGTCCAGGGCGAACACCGGGGAGCTGTTTTTT.

The chain joins TRBV7-2 to TRBJ2-5; 8 bases are shared with TRBD2. V lost 1 base to trimming and J lost 5 bases; unmatched junction nucleotides: 12. Germline CDR1 is SGHTA and CDR2 is FQGNSA. This CDR3 has 17 amino acids. The CDR3 spells CASSLVGTSLSVETQYF. The CDR3 DNA reads as TGTGCCAGCAGCTTAGTAGGGACTAGTCTTTCGGTGGAGACCCAGTACTTC.

The chain uses TRBV7-3 and TRBJ2-3; D is unresolved. Trimming shortened V by 5 bases and J by 6 bases, and 12 bases separated the two germline ends. Germline CDR1 is SGHTA and CDR2 is FQGTGA. The CDR3 loop spans 13 amino acids. In nucleotides, the CDR3 is TGTGCCAGCAGCCCCCCCGAATCGGATACGCAGTATTTT. This translates into CASSPPESDTQYF.

The rearrangement joins TRBV5-6 to TRBJ2-6; D unclear. The V and J ends lost 6 bases and 2 bases respectively, with 6 bases between them. Germline V lookup: CDR1 SGHDT, CDR2 YYEEEE. This CDR3 is built from 13 residues. The CDR3 sequence is CASIKAGANVLTF. The CDR3 DNA sequence: TGTGCCAGCATTAAGGCTGGGGCCAACGTCCTGACTTTC.

The chain joins TRBV18 to TRBJ1-5, with D unresolved. CDR1 and CDR2 from the germline V gene are KGHSH and LQKENI. V shed 1 base and J shed 4 bases, with 11 bases lying between them. The CDR3 is made up of 15 amino acids. The CDR3 is CASSPLRADNQPQHF. CDR3 sequence (DNA): TGTGCCAGCTCACCACTTAGGGCGGATAATCAGCCCCAGCATTTT.

The chain uses TRBV25-1 and TRBJ1-1, with 7 nucleotides matching TRBD1. Trimming took 6 bases from V and 0 from J; bases not matched to a gene: 1. The length of the CDR3 is 13 residues. In germline, CDR1 is MGHDK, CDR2 SYGVNS. CDR3 coding DNA: TGTGCCAGCAGCAGGGGGGTGAACACTGAAGCTTTCTTT. Its protein product is CASSRGVNTEAFF.

The chain carries TRBV7-2 and TRBJ1-1; the D is unclear. The V and J ends lost 2 bases and 2 bases respectively, with 12 bases between them. The germline V gene encodes CDR1 SGHTA and CDR2 FQGNSA. The CDR3 sequence is 15 residues long. The CDR3 nucleotides read TGTGCCAGCAGCTTAACCCCCGGGGTAAACACTGAAGCTTTCTTT. It codes for CASSLTPGVNTEAFF.

The chain uses TRBV3-1 (or the pseudogene TRBV3-2) and TRBJ1-3; a weak D match, TRBD1 (6 bases). V was clipped by 6 bases and J by 2 bases, with 14 bases between them. Germline CDR1 is LGHDT and CDR2 is YNNKEL (reference sequence). The CDR3 consists of 15 residues. CDR3 in amino acids: CASSTTGNPGNTIYF. The CDR3 DNA is TGTGCCAGCAGTACCACAGGGAACCCTGGAAACACCATATATTTT.

V and J are TRBV6-5 and TRBJ1-1, with TRBD1 as a possible D gene (6 bases). V lost 6 bases and J 4 bases, leaving 15 bases between the germline ends. This CDR3 region has 14 residues. Germline-derived CDR1 and CDR2 are MNHEY and SVGAGI. CDR3 sequence (DNA): TGTGCCAGCAGGGGGGGCAGGGAGAGCACTGAAGCTTTCTTT. Translation: CASRGGRESTEAFF.

V is TRBV6-5 and J is TRBJ1-1, with 8 bases aligning to TRBD1. CDR1 is MNHEY and CDR2 is SVGAGI in the germline V gene. The CDR3 spans 13 residues. The J segment lost 5 bases and the V segment lost 6 bases, leaving 5 bases of the junction unmatched. The CDR3 DNA is TGTGCCAGCAGCAGGGGGCTCGGGACTGAAGCTTTCTTT. It translates to CASSRGLGTEAFF.

There are a few counts of this clone. V and J are TRBV7-3 and TRBJ2-1; TRBD2 agrees at 7 bases. This CDR3 comprises 17 residues. From germline, CDR1 is SGHTA and CDR2 FQGTGA. V dropped 2 bases and J dropped 2; count of bases not matched to a gene: 9. CDR3 sequence reads: CASSLGVASGPYNEQFF. The DNA for the CDR3 is TGTGCCAGCAGCTTAGGGGTGGCTAGCGGCCCCTACAATGAGCAGTTCTTC. The complete variable domain, with remaining parts taken from reference TRBV7-3 and TRBJ2-1, reads GAGVSQTPSNKVTEKGKYVELRCDPISGHTALYWYRQSLGQGPEFLIYFQGTGAADDSGLPNDRFFAVRPEGSVSTLKIQRTERGDSAVYLCASSLGVASGPYNEQFFGPGTRLTVL.

This rearrangement joins TRBV12-3 or TRBV12-4 to TRBJ2-3; maybe TRBD2 (6 bases). The CDR3 loop spans 13 amino acids. Trimming pared 5 bases from V and 6 bases from J, leaving 12 bases between. In nucleotides, the CDR3 is TGTGCCAGCAGTGATCCTAGCGTTGATACGCAGTATTTT. Translated: CASSDPSVDTQYF.

The chain has TRBV28 and TRBJ1-1, with TRBD1 matching over 9 bases. The ends lost 7 bases at V and 5 bases at J; junction bases unmatched: 8. Germline CDR1 and CDR2: MDHEN and SYDVKM. This CDR3 spans 14 amino acids. The CDR3 DNA is TGTGCCAGCACCATGGGACAGGGAGGTACTGAAGCTTTCTTT. Protein product: CASTMGQGGTEAFF.

The V call is TRBV9, the J call TRBJ2-1; 9 nucleotides agree with TRBD2. Per the germline V gene, CDR1 is SGDLS and CDR2 is YYNGEE. V shed 3 bases, J shed 9 bases, and the junction held 4 bases outside the gene matches. The CDR3 covers 13 residues. CDR3 bases: TGTGCCAGCAGCGAACTAGCGGGCACTGAGCAGTTCTTC. The encoded protein is CASSELAGTEQFF. The full variable domain, completed using reference TRBV9 and TRBJ2-1, is DSGVTQTPKHLITATGQRVTLRCSPRSGDLSVYWYQQSLDQGLQFLIQYYNGEERAKGNILERFSAQQFPDLHSELNLSSLELGDSALYFCASSELAGTEQFFGPGTRLTVL.

The chain employs TRBV12-3 or TRBV12-4 and TRBJ1-6; D call uncertain. The V end was cut by 5 bases, the J end by 10 bases, with 12 bases between. CDR3 length: 13 amino acids. The CDR3 coding sequence is TGTGCCAGCAGTGCCGACGGGTTGTCACCCCTCCACTTT. Protein product: CASSADGLSPLHF.

This chain links TRBV6-1 with TRBJ1-5, with D hard to call. The CDR3 is made up of 14 amino acids. CDR1 is MNHNS, CDR2 SASEGT, per germline. V lost 3 bases, J lost 7 bases, and 13 bases lay in between. CDR3 sequence reads: CASSERPLSQPQHF. The DNA of the CDR3 is TGTGCCAGCAGTGAGCGACCCCTTTCCCAGCCCCAGCATTTT.

J is TRBJ2-7 and V is TRBV7-9; TRBD2 agrees at 12 bases. CDR3 length equals 15 residues. J gave up 3 bases and V 7 bases, and 7 bases lay outside the gene matches. Looked up from germline, CDR1 is SEHNR and CDR2 is FQNEAQ (reference sequence). As DNA, the CDR3 is TGTGCCAGCACCTACCTAGCGGGGGGGAACTACGAGCAGTACTTC. It translates to CASTYLAGGNYEQYF.